The rows below give T cell receptor beta chains drawn from one sample of a study of tissue T cells after allogeneic stem cell transplantation. Profiling relied on immunoSEQ multiplex PCR, and the TCRdb table lists in-frame clones only, not all of them. Of tens of thousands of clones listed, 65% to 90% were seen once; the top ten hold less than 4%. Sample: blood, taken before transplantation. The receptors originated from a woman between 18 and 49 years old who later had graft-versus-host disease after an allogeneic stem cell transplant. Each CDR3 is given without its conserved first and last residue. The order of the fields is clone size, V gene, CDR3 protein. The size field is filled for only some rows; it gives once, few, many or a size class.

.,TRBV29-1,SVRPGYEQY
.,TRBV5-6,ASSWTGRGANSYEQY
.,TRBV18,ASSPTSRVHQFEQY
.,TRBV27,ASSPRFGTENTEAF
few,TRBV14,ASSRKLATYEQF
medium-sized,TRBV30,ACRTGLADGANVLT
.,TRBV11-2,ASRSQAYEQY
.,TRBV5-1,ASSLVGTALGGTEAF
.,TRBV5-1,ASGTYNEQF
.,TRBV7-2,ASSLEGGGWYEQY
.,TRBV15,ATSRAQANVAQH
.,TRBV21-1,ASSFQTNNEQF
.,TRBV18,ASSPVAAGRYEQY
.,TRBV6-5,ASSYSGQAGEQY
.,TRBV6-4,ASSDSGETEAF
.,TRBV19,ASSIGGPRVPQH
.,TRBV19,ASSLLAGDAYEQY
.,TRBV30,AWTGGNYEQY
once,TRBV2,ASSGTSTDTQY
.,TRBV7-2,ASSLLGVGYT
.,TRBV7-9,ASSRQDQPQH
.,TRBV5-1,ASSSPSGNTEAF
.,TRBV27,ASSLVYKPDYYEQY
.,TRBV2,ASSARGAVYEQY
.,TRBV7-2,ASSLEGGVNYGYT
.,TRBV9,ASSVAEGARNNEQF
.,TRBV25-1,ASSGADRYGYT
.,TRBV5-1,ASSLSGTAMNTEAF
.,TRBV15,ATTKDRGYGYT
.,TRBV5-4,ASSPKQGTTEAF
few,TRBV5-1,ASSLEGSYNSPLH
.,TRBV9,ASSPSPNSYEQY
.,TRBV29-1,SVASGGKDRFYGYT
few,TRBV11-1,ASSFSGIRSYEQY
.,TRBV30,AWSVQGRVKPQH
.,TRBV7-9,ASSPDSWVNEQF
once,TRBV28,ASSTTGVFSQPQH
.,TRBV28,ASNPTGISGARGYT
few,TRBV3-1/TRBV3-2,ASSQRLARDTQY
.,TRBV4-1,ASSQELKAGAF
.,TRBV28,ASSTTGGVGEKLF
.,TRBV30,AWVGLLNYGYT
.,TRBV5-1,ASSLPSGRGDEQF
.,TRBV19,ASSPWDSQGHGYT
.,TRBV12-5,ASGLATSGMAF
.,TRBV25-1,ASTGQNTGELF
.,TRBV2,ASRGQNANYGYT